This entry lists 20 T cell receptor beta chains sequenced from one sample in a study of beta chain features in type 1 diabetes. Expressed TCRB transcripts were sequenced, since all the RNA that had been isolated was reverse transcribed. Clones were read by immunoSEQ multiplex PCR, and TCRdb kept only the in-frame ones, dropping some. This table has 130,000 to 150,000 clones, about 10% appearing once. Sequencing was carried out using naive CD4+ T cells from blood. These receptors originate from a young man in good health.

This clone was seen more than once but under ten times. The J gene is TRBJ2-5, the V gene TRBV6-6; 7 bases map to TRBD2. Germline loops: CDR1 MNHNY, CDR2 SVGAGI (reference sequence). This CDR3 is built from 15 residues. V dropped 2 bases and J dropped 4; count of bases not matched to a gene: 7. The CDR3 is CASSYGRGRGETQYF. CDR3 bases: TGTGCCAGCAGTTACGGCCGGGGGAGGGGAGAGACCCAGTACTTC.

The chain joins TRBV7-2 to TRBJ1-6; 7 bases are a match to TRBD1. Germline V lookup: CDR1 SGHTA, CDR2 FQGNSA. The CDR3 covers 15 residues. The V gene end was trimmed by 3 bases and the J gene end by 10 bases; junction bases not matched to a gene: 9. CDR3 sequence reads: CASSFKQGRGSPLHF. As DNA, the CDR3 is TGTGCCAGCAGCTTTAAACAGGGGCGAGGCTCACCCCTCCACTTT.

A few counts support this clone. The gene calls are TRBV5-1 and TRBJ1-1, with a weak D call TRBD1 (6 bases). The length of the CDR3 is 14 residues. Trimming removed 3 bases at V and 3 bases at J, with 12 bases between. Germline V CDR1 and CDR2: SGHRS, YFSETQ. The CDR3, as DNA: TGCGCCAGCAGCTCGGACAGTGTGGACACTGAAGCTTTCTTT. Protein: CASSSDSVDTEAFF. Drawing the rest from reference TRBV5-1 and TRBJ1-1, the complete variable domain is KAGVTQTPRYLIKTRGQQVTLSCSPISGHRSVSWYQQTPGQGLQFLFEYFSETQRNKGNFPGRFSGRQFSNSRSEMNVSTLELGDSALYLCASSSDSVDTEAFFGQGTRLTVV.

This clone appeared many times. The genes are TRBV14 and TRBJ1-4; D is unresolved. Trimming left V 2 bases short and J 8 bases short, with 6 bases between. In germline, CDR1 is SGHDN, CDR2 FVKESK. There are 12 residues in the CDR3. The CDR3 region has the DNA TGTGCCAGCAGCCAATCGAGGGAAAAACTGTTTTTT. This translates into CASSQSREKLFF.

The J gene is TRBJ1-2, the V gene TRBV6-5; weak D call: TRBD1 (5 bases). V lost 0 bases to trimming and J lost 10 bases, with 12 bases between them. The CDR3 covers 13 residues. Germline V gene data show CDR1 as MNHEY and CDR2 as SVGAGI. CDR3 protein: CASSYSLTAPYTF. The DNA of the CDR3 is TGTGCCAGCAGTTACTCTCTGACAGCACCCTACACCTTC.

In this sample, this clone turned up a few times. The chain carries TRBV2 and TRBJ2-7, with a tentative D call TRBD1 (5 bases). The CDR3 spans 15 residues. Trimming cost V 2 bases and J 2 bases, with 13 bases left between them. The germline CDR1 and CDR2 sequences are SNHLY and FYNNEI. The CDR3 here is CASSERQGGPYEQYF. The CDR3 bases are TGTGCCAGCAGTGAAAGGCAGGGCGGCCCCTACGAGCAGTACTTC.

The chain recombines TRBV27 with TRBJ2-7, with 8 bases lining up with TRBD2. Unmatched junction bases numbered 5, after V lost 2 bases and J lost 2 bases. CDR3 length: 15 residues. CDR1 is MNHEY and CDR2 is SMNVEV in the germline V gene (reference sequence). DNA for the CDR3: TGTGCCAGCAGTTTAGGCGCGGGGGGCACCTACGAGCAGTACTTC. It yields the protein CASSLGAGGTYEQYF.

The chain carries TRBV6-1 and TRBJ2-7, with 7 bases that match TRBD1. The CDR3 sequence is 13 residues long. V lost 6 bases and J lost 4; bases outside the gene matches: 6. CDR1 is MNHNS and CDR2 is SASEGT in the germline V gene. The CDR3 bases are TGTGCCAGCAGGAGGACAGGAGCTTACGAGCAGTACTTC. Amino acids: CASRRTGAYEQYF.

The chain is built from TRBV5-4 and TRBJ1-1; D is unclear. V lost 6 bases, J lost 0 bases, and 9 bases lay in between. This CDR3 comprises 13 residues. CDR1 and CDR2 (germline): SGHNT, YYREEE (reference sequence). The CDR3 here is CASMQSMNTEAFF. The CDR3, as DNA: TGTGCCAGCATGCAGTCCATGAACACTGAAGCTTTCTTT. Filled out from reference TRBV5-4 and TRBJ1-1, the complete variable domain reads ETGVTQSPTHLIKTRGQQVTLRCSSQSGHNTVSWYQQALGQGPQFIFQYYREEENGRGNFPPRFSGLQFPNYSSELNVNALELDDSALYLCASMQSMNTEAFFGQGTRLTVV.

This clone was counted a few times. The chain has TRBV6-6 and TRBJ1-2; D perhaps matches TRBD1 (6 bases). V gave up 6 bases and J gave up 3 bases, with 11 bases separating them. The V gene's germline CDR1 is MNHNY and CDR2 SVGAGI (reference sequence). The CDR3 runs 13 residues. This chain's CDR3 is CASRPSGDYGYTF. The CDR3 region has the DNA TGTGCCAGCAGGCCTTCAGGGGACTATGGCTACACCTTC.

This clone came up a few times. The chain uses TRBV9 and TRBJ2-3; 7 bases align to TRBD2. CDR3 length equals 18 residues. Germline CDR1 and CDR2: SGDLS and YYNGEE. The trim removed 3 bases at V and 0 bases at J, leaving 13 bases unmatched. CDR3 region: CASSANLGRALSTDTQYF. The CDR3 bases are TGTGCCAGCAGCGCCAATTTAGGGAGGGCCTTAAGCACAGATACGCAGTATTTT. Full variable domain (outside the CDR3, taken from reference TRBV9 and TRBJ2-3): DSGVTQTPKHLITATGQRVTLRCSPRSGDLSVYWYQQSLDQGLQFLIQYYNGEERAKGNILERFSAQQFPDLHSELNLSSLELGDSALYFCASSANLGRALSTDTQYFGPGTRLTVL.

The DNA of the CDR3 is TGTGCCAGCAGCCAAGAAAGTTTGGCTAGCGGAACTAGCACAGATACGCAGTATTTT. Translated, it gives CASSQESLASGTSTDTQYF. The rearrangement links TRBV4-2 to TRBJ2-3, with 7 bases that match TRBD2. Germline trimming cut 0 bases from V and 0 bases from J; bases unmatched to any gene: 12. Germline V lookup: CDR1 LGHNA, CDR2 YNFKEQ. The CDR3 sequence is 19 residues long.

CDR3: CASSGEGTDTQYF. Here the CDR3 DNA reads TGCGCCAGCAGCGGGGAGGGGACAGATACGCAGTATTTT. The chain employs TRBV5-1 and TRBJ2-3; 7 bases agree with TRBD2. Trimming at V came to 4 bases and at J to 3 bases, leaving 2 bases not matched to a gene. Germline V gene sequence: CDR1 SGHRS, CDR2 YFSETQ. The length of the CDR3 is 13 residues.

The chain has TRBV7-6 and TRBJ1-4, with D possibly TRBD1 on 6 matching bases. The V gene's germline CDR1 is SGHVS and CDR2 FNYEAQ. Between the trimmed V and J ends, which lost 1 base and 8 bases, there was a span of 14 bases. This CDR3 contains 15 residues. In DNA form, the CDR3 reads TGTGCCAGCAGCTTAGTGGGGGCAGGTGCCGAAAAACTGTTTTTT. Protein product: CASSLVGAGAEKLFF.

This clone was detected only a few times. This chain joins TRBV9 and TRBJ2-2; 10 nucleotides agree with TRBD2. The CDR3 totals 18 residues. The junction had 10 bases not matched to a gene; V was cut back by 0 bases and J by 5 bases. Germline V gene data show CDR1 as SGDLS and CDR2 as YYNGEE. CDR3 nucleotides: TGTGCCAGCAGCGTAGGACTAGCGGGTTCCTTAGGTACCGGGGAGCTGTTTTTT. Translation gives CASSVGLAGSLGTGELFF.

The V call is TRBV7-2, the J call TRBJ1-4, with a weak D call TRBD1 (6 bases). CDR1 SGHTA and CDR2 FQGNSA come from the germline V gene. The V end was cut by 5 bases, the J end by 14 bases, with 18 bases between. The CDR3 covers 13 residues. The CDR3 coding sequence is TGTGCCAGCAGCCCCACCCGGCAGGGGTGGCTGTTTTTT. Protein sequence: CASSPTRQGWLFF.

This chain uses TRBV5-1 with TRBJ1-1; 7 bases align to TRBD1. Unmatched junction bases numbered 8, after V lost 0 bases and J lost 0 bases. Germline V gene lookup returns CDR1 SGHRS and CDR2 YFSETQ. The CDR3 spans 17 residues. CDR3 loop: CASSLEPPGQLNTEAFF. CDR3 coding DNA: TGCGCCAGCAGCTTGGAACCCCCGGGACAGCTGAACACTGAAGCTTTCTTT.

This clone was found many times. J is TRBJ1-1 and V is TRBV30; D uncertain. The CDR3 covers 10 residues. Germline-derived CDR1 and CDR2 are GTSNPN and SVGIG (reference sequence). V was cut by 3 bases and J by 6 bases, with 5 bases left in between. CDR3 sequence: CAWSSAEAFF. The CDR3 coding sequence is TGTGCCTGGAGCAGCGCTGAAGCTTTCTTT. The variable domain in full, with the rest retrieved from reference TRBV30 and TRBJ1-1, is SQTIHQWPATLVQPVGSPLSLECTVEGTSNPNLYWYRQAAGRGLQLLFYSVGIGQISSEVPQNLSASRPQDRQFILSSKKLLLSDSGFYLCAWSSAEAFFGQGTRLTVV.

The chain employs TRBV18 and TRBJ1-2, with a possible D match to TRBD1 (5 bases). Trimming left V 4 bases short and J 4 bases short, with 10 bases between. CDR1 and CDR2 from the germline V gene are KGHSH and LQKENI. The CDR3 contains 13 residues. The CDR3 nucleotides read TGTGCCAGCTCACAGGACACCACCTATGGCTACACCTTC. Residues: CASSQDTTYGYTF.

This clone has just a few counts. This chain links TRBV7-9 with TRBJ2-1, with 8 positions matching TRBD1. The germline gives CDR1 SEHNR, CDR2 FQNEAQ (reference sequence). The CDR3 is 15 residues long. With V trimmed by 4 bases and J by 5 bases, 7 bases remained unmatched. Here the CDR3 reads CASSSGGALDNEQFF. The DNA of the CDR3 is TGTGCCAGCAGCTCAGGGGGCGCTTTGGACAATGAGCAGTTCTTC.